Presented here are 4 T cell receptor beta chains from one specimen sequenced in a study of T-cell reconstitution after alpha-beta-depleted transplantation in children. A TCRbeta library incorporating unique molecular identifiers was prepared. TCRdb itself ran the PCR reads through MiXCR, one entry per CDR3 protein. The sample lists roughly 200,000 distinct CDR3 sequences, about 11% occurring once. This material consisted of PBMCs, taken before TCRalphabeta/CD19-depleted stem cell transplant. The receptor set was obtained from a child younger than two with acute myeloid leukemia, due to receive a stem cell transplant.

This clonotype has ten or more counts. The rearrangement links TRBV5-1 to TRBJ1-1; D is uncertain. This CDR3 contains 13 residues. Trimming pared 3 bases from V and 6 bases from J, leaving 12 bases between. Germline loops: CDR1 SGHRS, CDR2 YFSETQ. The CDR3 loop is CASSSLLEAEAFF. DNA for the CDR3: TGCGCCAGCAGCTCGCTCCTAGAGGCTGAAGCTTTCTTT.

This clonotype occurred many times. The J gene is TRBJ2-5, the V gene TRBV24-1; D is ambiguous. This CDR3 is 13 amino acids long. CDR1 is KGHDR, CDR2 SFDVKD, per germline. V lost 3 bases and J 2 bases, leaving 6 bases between the germline ends. The CDR3 sequence: CATSDGPQETQYF. The CDR3 DNA follows: TGTGCCACCAGTGATGGTCCTCAAGAGACCCAGTACTTC.

There are many counts of this clonotype. The chain employs TRBV20-1 and TRBJ1-1; no clear D gene. CDR1 and CDR2 from the germline V gene are DFQATT and SNEGSKA (reference sequence). This CDR3 spans 15 amino acids. V lost 1 base and J 1 base, leaving 13 bases between the germline ends. CDR3 coding DNA: TGCAGTGCTAGAGCGATTAGGGCTGGGAACACTGAAGCTTTCTTT. It yields the protein CSARAIRAGNTEAFF.

The table lists this clonotype with many counts. V usage is TRBV6-2 or TRBV6-3 and J usage is TRBJ2-2; 11 bases fit TRBD2. This CDR3 has 17 residues. Germline loops: CDR1 MNHEY, CDR2 SVGEGT. V dropped 8 bases and J dropped 2; count of bases not matched to a gene: 10. The CDR3 DNA sequence: TGTGCCAGCCGGCGTTCGGGACTAGCGGCTAACACCGGGGAGCTGTTTTTT. Protein sequence: CASRRSGLAANTGELFF.